The T cell receptor (beta chain) under discussion was sequenced for a study of CD8 T cells in Susac syndrome. Reverse transcription of roughly 0.5 to 1 ug RNA was carried out with random hexamers. TCRdb ran MiXCR on the immunoSEQ multiplex PCR reads and lists one entry per CDR3 protein. This sample carries about 110,000 distinct CDR3 sequences, roughly 95% of them seen once, and the ten largest clones take 0.4% to 0.5%. The V gene lost 1 base and the J gene lost 5 bases, with 12 bases spanning the gap. The V gene's germline CDR1 is SGHDN and CDR2 FVKESK. This CDR3 has 14 residues. The chain has TRBV14 and TRBJ2-7; D uncertain. The sequence was obtained from a human donor with Susac syndrome. Sequences were obtained from CD8+ T cells from PBMCs. The CDR3 loop is CASSQGSADNEQYF. The CDR3 bases are TGTGCCAGCAGCCAAGGGTCGGCAGATAACGAGCAGTACTTC.